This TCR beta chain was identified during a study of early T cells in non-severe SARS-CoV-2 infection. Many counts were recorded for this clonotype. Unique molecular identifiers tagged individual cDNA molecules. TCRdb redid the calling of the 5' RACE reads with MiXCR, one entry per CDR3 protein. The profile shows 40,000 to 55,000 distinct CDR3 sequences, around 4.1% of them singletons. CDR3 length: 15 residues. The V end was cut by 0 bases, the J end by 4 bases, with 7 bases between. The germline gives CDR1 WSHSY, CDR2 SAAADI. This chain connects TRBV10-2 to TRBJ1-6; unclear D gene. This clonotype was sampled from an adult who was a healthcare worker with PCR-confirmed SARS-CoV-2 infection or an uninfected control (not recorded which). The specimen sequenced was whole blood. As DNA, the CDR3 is TGCGCCAGCAGTGAGTCGGCCGCTTATAATTCACCCCTCCACTTT. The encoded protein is CASSESAAYNSPLHF.